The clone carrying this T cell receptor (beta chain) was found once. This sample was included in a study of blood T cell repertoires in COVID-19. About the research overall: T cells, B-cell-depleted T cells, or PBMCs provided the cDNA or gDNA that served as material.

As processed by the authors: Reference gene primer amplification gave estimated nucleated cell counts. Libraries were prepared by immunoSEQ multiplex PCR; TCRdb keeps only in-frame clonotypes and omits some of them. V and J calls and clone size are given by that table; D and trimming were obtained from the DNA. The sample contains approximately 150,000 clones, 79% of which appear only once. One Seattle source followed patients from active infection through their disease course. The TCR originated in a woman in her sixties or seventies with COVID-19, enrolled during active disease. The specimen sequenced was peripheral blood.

Written as DNA, the CDR3 is TGTGCCAGCAGCTTAGAAGGGACTAGCGGATACGAGCAGTACTTC. Translated: CASSLEGTSGYEQYF. The genes are TRBV13 and TRBJ2-7; 11 nucleotides line up with TRBD2. The germline V gene has CDR1 PRHDT and CDR2 FYEKMQ (reference sequence). With V trimmed by 1 base and J by 4 bases, 3 bases remained unmatched. The CDR3 is 15 amino acids.